This passage covers 10 T cell receptor beta chains from one sample sequenced in a study of OX40 agonist ivuxolimab in advanced cancers. The assay was immunoSEQ multiplex PCR, and TCRdb's table has in-frame clones only and misses some. The table has more than 45,000 clones, 84% seen once. The specimen comprised CD4+ or CD8+ T cells sorted from blood, sampled in a trial of the OX40 agonist ivuxolimab. All receptors come from an adult with an advanced solid tumor such as melanoma, head and neck, liver or kidney cancer.

V gene TRBV4-1 combines with J gene TRBJ1-1, with no clear D. This CDR3 is 15 amino acids long. Germline CDR1 is MGHRA and CDR2 is YSYEKL. V was pared by 4 bases and J by 2 bases, with 14 bases between. In nucleotides, the CDR3 is TGCGCCAGCAGCCGGTACAGTGCCTCTAACACTGAAGCTTTCTTT. It translates to CASSRYSASNTEAFF.

V is TRBV30 and J is TRBJ2-3; 13 bases agree with TRBD2. The V and J ends lost 0 bases and 1 base, in that order; junction bases with no gene match: 4. CDR3 length: 17 residues. The germline CDR1 and CDR2 sequences are GTSNPN and SVGIG (reference sequence). CDR3 coding DNA: TGTGCCTGGAGTGTAGGACTAGCGGGAGAGGGCACAGATACGCAGTATTTT. It is translated as CAWSVGLAGEGTDTQYF.

V usage is TRBV29-1 and J usage is TRBJ2-1; 7 nucleotides align to TRBD1. The J segment lost 2 bases and the V segment lost 8 bases, leaving 15 bases of the junction unmatched. Per germline, CDR1 SQVTM and CDR2 ANQGSEA. The CDR3 extends over 16 amino acids. This CDR3 reads CSTRGQRGVAYNEQFF. Here the CDR3 DNA reads TGCAGCACAAGGGGGCAAAGAGGGGTGGCCTACAATGAGCAGTTCTTC.

The J gene is TRBJ2-2, the V gene TRBV28, with 9 bases identical to TRBD1. Trimming at V came to 6 bases and at J to 4 bases, leaving 12 bases not matched to a gene. Germline values: CDR1 MDHEN, CDR2 SYDVKM. This CDR3 spans 17 amino acids. The CDR3 region is CASSRFWGQGVTGELFF. The CDR3 DNA is TGTGCCAGCAGCCGATTCTGGGGACAGGGAGTCACCGGGGAGCTGTTTTTT.

This chain connects TRBV5-4 to TRBJ2-7; TRBD1 matches at 9 bases. Germline-derived CDR1 and CDR2 are SGHNT and YYREEE (reference sequence). The CDR3 is 14 amino acids. V lost 4 bases, J lost 3 bases, and 5 bases stayed unmatched. CDR3 amino acids: CASSTTGGHYEQYF. The CDR3 DNA is TGTGCCAGCAGCACGACAGGGGGACACTACGAGCAGTACTTC.

This chain connects TRBV5-4 to TRBJ2-7; D may be TRBD1 or TRBD2 (6 bases each). The CDR3 covers 13 residues. Germline V gives CDR1 SGHNT, CDR2 YYREEE (reference sequence). The V and J ends lost 4 bases and 4 bases respectively, with 12 bases between them. CDR3 sequence: CASSLGGGYEQYF. The DNA of the CDR3 is TGTGCCAGCAGCCTGGGGGGCGGGTACGAGCAGTACTTC.

Only one count was recorded for this clone. The V and J genes are TRBV28 and TRBJ2-1, with 9 bases identical to TRBD2. In germline, CDR1 is MDHEN, CDR2 SYDVKM. The trim removed 8 bases at V and 8 bases at J, leaving 16 bases unmatched. The CDR3 loop spans 16 amino acids. CDR3 DNA: TGTGCCAGCGGCCCCGCTTCCGCGGGAGGGCCGCATGAGCAGTTCTTC. Translating it yields CASGPASAGGPHEQFF.

V and J are TRBV5-6 and TRBJ2-4; 9 bases line up with TRBD1. With 4 bases clipped from V and 8 bases from J, the junction kept 4 bases outside the gene matches. This CDR3 comprises 13 residues. Germline CDR1 and CDR2: SGHDT and YYEEEE. The CDR3 sequence is CASSGWTGDIQYF. The CDR3 DNA reads TGTGCCAGCAGCGGCTGGACAGGGGACATTCAGTACTTC.

The chain is built from TRBV4-1 and TRBJ2-1, with TRBD1 as a possible D gene (5 bases). Germline V gives CDR1 MGHRA, CDR2 YSYEKL. This CDR3 region has 18 residues. The V and J ends lost 0 bases and 8 bases respectively, with 23 bases between them. Here the CDR3 reads CASSQEYRQGLVRDEQFF. The CDR3 nucleotides are TGCGCCAGCAGCCAAGAATACAGGCAAGGGCTAGTTCGCGATGAGCAGTTCTTC.

This clone qualifies as medium-sized (0.01 to 0.1%). CDR3 residues: CASNPEQGANTGELFF. The CDR3 DNA reads TGTGCCAGTAACCCAGAACAGGGGGCGAACACCGGGGAGCTGTTTTTT. The gene calls are TRBV19 and TRBJ2-2, with TRBD1 matching 8 bases. The length of the CDR3 is 16 residues. V lost 7 bases, J lost 0 bases, and 7 bases stayed unmatched. Germline V gives CDR1 LNHDA, CDR2 SQIVND (reference sequence).